The sequence of this TCR beta chain was determined in a study of blood T cells in healthy people across ages. This clonotype has a handful of counts. What it binds is unknown. It was with a sample-barcoded 5' primer and a J-beta primer mix that a second PCR of about 6 to 12 cycles was run. A minimum of 2.5 million CDR3-containing paired-end reads was obtained for each sample. MiXCR, run by TCRdb on the 5' RACE reads, gives a single entry per CDR3 protein. Counted here are roughly 1,300,000 distinct CDR3 sequences, approximately 59% occurring once; the ten biggest clones make up 5% to 7%. This CDR3 has 13 amino acids. Looked up from germline, CDR1 is MNHEY and CDR2 is SMNVEV (reference sequence). The ends were cut back, 7 bases at V and 5 bases at J, with 12 bases in the middle. Study results and limitations: In the absence of known donor CMV status, changes in expanded clonotypes were possibly confounded. Comparison with aged donors showed that long-lived donors had more naive CD4+ cells and higher diversity. Diversity was estimated from one million T cells, and these estimates were considered underestimates.

This TCR derives from a man aged 18-30 years in good health. This chain connects TRBV27 to TRBJ2-1; perhaps TRBD1 as D (5 bases). Sequenced: blood. As DNA, the CDR3 is TGTGCCAGCAAACAGGACACGAACAATGAGCAGTTCTTC. This encodes CASKQDTNNEQFF.